The rows below give T cell receptor beta chains drawn from one sample of a study of blood T cell repertoires in COVID-19. The table came from immunoSEQ multiplex PCR; TCRdb's copy has only in-frame clones and leaves some out. The table records about 140,000 clones, about 87% of them present only once. Sample: peripheral blood. Receptor source: a woman aged 80 or older with acute or convalescent COVID-19. Both conserved end residues are part of each CDR3. A D gene is named only where the DNA matches it firmly. Expanded clones are given a class, and other clones once, few, many or no size at all.

D: TRBD1
J: TRBJ1-5
V: TRBV12-3/TRBV12-4
size: few
DNA: TGTGCCAGCAGTCGACAGGGAGAAGGACCCCAGCATTTT
CDR3: CASSRQGEGPQHF

D: -
J: TRBJ1-2
V: TRBV4-1
size: -
DNA: TGCGCCAGCAGCCAGGAGGGCACCTATGGCTACACCTTC
CDR3: CASSQEGTYGYTF

D: TRBD1
J: TRBJ2-4
V: TRBV5-4
size: -
DNA: TGTGCCAGCAGCACGCAGGGGGCCAGTGGCAAAAACATTCAGTACTTC
CDR3: CASSTQGASGKNIQYF

D: TRBD1
J: TRBJ1-6
V: TRBV5-5
size: -
DNA: TGTGCCAGCAGCTGGGACAGCATCGACGCCCATAGCTCCTATAATTCACCCCTCCACTTT
CDR3: CASSWDSIDAHSSYNSPLHF

D: -
J: TRBJ1-2
V: TRBV10-3
size: -
DNA: TGTGCCATCAGAAAGACAGCCCCTAACTATGGCTACACCTTC
CDR3: CAIRKTAPNYGYTF

D: -
J: TRBJ1-1
V: TRBV29-1
size: -
DNA: TGCAGCGTTGTTCCCCAGTACGACACTGAAGCTTTCTTT
CDR3: CSVVPQYDTEAFF

D: TRBD1
J: TRBJ1-4
V: TRBV6-6
size: -
DNA: TGTGCCAGCAGTCGACAGGGGGCTAATGAAAAACTGTTTTTT
CDR3: CASSRQGANEKLFF

D: -
J: TRBJ1-2
V: TRBV9
size: -
DNA: TGTGCCAGCAGCTCTAGCCTTACTTTTGGACTCTACTATGGCTACACCTTC
CDR3: CASSSSLTFGLYYGYTF

D: -
J: TRBJ1-4
V: TRBV30
size: -
DNA: TGTGCCTGGAGTGTAATCCTGCGGGAAAAACTGTTTTTT
CDR3: CAWSVILREKLFF

D: -
J: TRBJ2-7
V: TRBV7-9
size: -
DNA: TGTGCCAGCAGCTTAGGGCTACAGCCATACGAGCAGTACTTC
CDR3: CASSLGLQPYEQYF

D: -
J: TRBJ2-2
V: TRBV7-3
size: -
DNA: TGTGCCAGCAGCTTCGACAGTACGAACACCGGGGAGCTGTTTTTT
CDR3: CASSFDSTNTGELFF

D: -
J: TRBJ2-3
V: TRBV27
size: few
DNA: TGTGCCAGCAGTTTACACAGGGAGAAAGATACGCAGTATTTT
CDR3: CASSLHREKDTQYF

D: -
J: TRBJ1-5
V: TRBV6-5
size: -
DNA: TGTGCCAGCGGCCGAAATCAGCCCCAGCATTTT
CDR3: CASGRNQPQHF

D: TRBD1
J: TRBJ1-3
V: TRBV28
size: -
DNA: TGTGCCAGCACGCCAGGGGGCCAGACTGCTGGAAACACCATATATTTT
CDR3: CASTPGGQTAGNTIYF

D: -
J: TRBJ2-7
V: TRBV6-5
size: -
DNA: TGTGCCAGCAGTTCCGGGAGTTGGTACGAGCAGTACTTC
CDR3: CASSSGSWYEQYF

D: TRBD1
J: TRBJ1-1
V: TRBV7-3
size: -
DNA: TGTGCCAGCAGCTTAAATGGGCAGGGGGCGGGAGGGACTGAAGCTTTCTTT
CDR3: CASSLNGQGAGGTEAFF

D: -
J: TRBJ1-4
V: TRBV19
size: -
DNA: TGTGCCAGTAGTAGACAGGTTCTTAATGAAAAACTGTTTTTT
CDR3: CASSRQVLNEKLFF

D: TRBD2
J: TRBJ2-1
V: TRBV7-3
size: -
DNA: TGTGCCAGCAGTCTTAGCGGGGGCCATATCTCCTACAATGAGCAGTTCTTC
CDR3: CASSLSGGHISYNEQFF

D: -
J: TRBJ1-4
V: TRBV7-6
size: -
DNA: TGTGCCAGCAGCTTAGCAGCTTCGGAGTCGCAGGGAAAACTGTTTTTT
CDR3: CASSLAASESQGKLFF

D: -
J: TRBJ1-2
V: TRBV10-3
size: -
DNA: TGTGCCATCAGTGTACCGGGACTTGACTATGGCTACACCTTC
CDR3: CAISVPGLDYGYTF

D: -
J: TRBJ1-2
V: TRBV6-1
size: once
DNA: TGTGCCAGCAGTGAAGGTTGGAGAGACTATGGCTACACCTTC
CDR3: CASSEGWRDYGYTF

D: -
J: TRBJ1-1
V: TRBV9
size: -
DNA: TGTGCCAGCAGCGTGGTGGCCAGGGGCACTGAAGCTTTCTTT
CDR3: CASSVVARGTEAFF

D: -
J: TRBJ2-2
V: TRBV18
size: -
DNA: TGTGCCAGCTCACGAGGACTAACGAACACCGGGGAGCTGTTTTTT
CDR3: CASSRGLTNTGELFF

D: TRBD1
J: TRBJ2-1
V: TRBV27
size: -
DNA: TGTGCCAGCAATTACCGGGACAGCCGGTACAATGAGCAGTTCTTC
CDR3: CASNYRDSRYNEQFF

D: -
J: TRBJ1-5
V: TRBV19
size: -
DNA: TGTGCCAGTAGTATAGCCCGTGGCAATCAGCCCCAGCATTTT
CDR3: CASSIARGNQPQHF

D: -
J: TRBJ1-4
V: TRBV12-3/TRBV12-4
size: once
DNA: TGTGCCAGCAGTTTCGGGGAAGGAAAACTGTTTTTT
CDR3: CASSFGEGKLFF

D: TRBD2
J: TRBJ2-2
V: TRBV19
size: -
DNA: TGTGCCAGTAGTATTTCGGGACTAGCGGGGTGGGTCGGGGAGCTGTTTTTT
CDR3: CASSISGLAGWVGELFF

D: -
J: TRBJ1-1
V: TRBV5-6
size: -
DNA: TGTGCCAGCAGCATCCTTGACAGGATGAACACTGAAGCTTTCTTT
CDR3: CASSILDRMNTEAFF

D: TRBD1
J: TRBJ2-1
V: TRBV7-9
size: -
DNA: TGTGCCAGCAGCTTTAGGACAGGGGAGGCACTGGGGGATGAGCAGTTCTTC
CDR3: CASSFRTGEALGDEQFF

D: -
J: TRBJ1-1
V: TRBV7-3
size: -
DNA: TGTGCCAGCAGCTTAGGCTCCGGGGCTGAAGCTTTCTTT
CDR3: CASSLGSGAEAFF

D: -
J: TRBJ2-3
V: TRBV2
size: -
DNA: TGTGCCAGCAGCACCCCCAGGGGGGCAGATACGCAGTATTTT
CDR3: CASSTPRGADTQYF

D: -
J: TRBJ2-3
V: TRBV29-1
size: -
DNA: TGCAGCGGGGAGGCAGGCACAGATACGCAGTATTTT
CDR3: CSGEAGTDTQYF

D: TRBD2
J: TRBJ2-3
V: TRBV11-1
size: -
DNA: TGTGCCAGCAGCCCGGGACTAGCGGGGGGAGATACGCAGTATTTT
CDR3: CASSPGLAGGDTQYF

D: -
J: TRBJ1-2
V: TRBV3-1/TRBV3-2
size: few
DNA: TGTGCCAGCAGCCAAGCCAGGGAAGGTGGCTACACCTTC
CDR3: CASSQAREGGYTF

D: TRBD1
J: TRBJ1-1
V: TRBV7-2
size: -
DNA: TGTGCCAGCAGTTCAGGGGGCGGCACTGAAGCTTTCTTT
CDR3: CASSSGGGTEAFF

D: TRBD1
J: TRBJ1-2
V: TRBV5-4
size: -
DNA: TGTGCCAGCAGCCTGGGACAGGGCGAAACCTATGGCTACACCTTC
CDR3: CASSLGQGETYGYTF

D: -
J: TRBJ1-2
V: TRBV4-2
size: -
DNA: TGTGCCAGCAGTCCGGGGGGAAGGGGGGATAACTATGGCTACACCTTC
CDR3: CASSPGGRGDNYGYTF

D: -
J: TRBJ2-1
V: TRBV5-1
size: -
DNA: TGCGCCAGCAGCTTGCAACAGGGAAGGAATGAGCAGTTCTTC
CDR3: CASSLQQGRNEQFF

D: TRBD1
J: TRBJ1-4
V: TRBV5-1
size: -
DNA: TGCGCCAGCAGCGTTGGGACAGCTCCAAATGAAAAACTGTTTTTT
CDR3: CASSVGTAPNEKLFF

D: -
J: TRBJ2-7
V: TRBV7-7
size: few
DNA: TGTGCTAGCAGCTTGAACGTGGGCAGCTACGAGCAGTACTTC
CDR3: CASSLNVGSYEQYF

D: TRBD1
J: TRBJ1-2
V: TRBV5-1
size: -
DNA: TGCGCCAGCAGCTGGGGACAGGGGGCGCAGGGGAATGGCTACACCTTC
CDR3: CASSWGQGAQGNGYTF

D: -
J: TRBJ1-2
V: TRBV6-2/TRBV6-3
size: once
DNA: TGTGCCAGCAGCCCCACAGGAATGCGTGGCTACACCTTC
CDR3: CASSPTGMRGYTF

D: TRBD2
J: TRBJ2-7
V: TRBV7-2
size: -
DNA: TGTGCCAGCAGCTTACTAGCGGGGGGTATCTACGAGCAGTACTTC
CDR3: CASSLLAGGIYEQYF

D: -
J: TRBJ1-3
V: TRBV6-1
size: -
DNA: TGTGCCAGCAGTGAAAAATCCGTCGGGCCAGGGGCGTCCTCTGGAAACACCATATATTTT
CDR3: CASSEKSVGPGASSGNTIYF